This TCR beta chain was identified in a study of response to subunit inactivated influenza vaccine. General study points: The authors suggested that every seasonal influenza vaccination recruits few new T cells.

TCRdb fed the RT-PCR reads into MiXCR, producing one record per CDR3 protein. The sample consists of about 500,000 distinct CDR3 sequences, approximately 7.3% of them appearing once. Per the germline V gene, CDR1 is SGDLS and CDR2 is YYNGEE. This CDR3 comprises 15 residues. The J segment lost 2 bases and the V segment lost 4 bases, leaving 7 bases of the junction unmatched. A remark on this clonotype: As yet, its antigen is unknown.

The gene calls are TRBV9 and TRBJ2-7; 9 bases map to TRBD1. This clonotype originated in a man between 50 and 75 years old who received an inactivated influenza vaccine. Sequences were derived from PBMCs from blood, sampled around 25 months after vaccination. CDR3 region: CASSPGTGPPYEQYF. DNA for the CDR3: TGTGCCAGCAGCCCTGGGACAGGGCCCCCCTACGAGCAGTACTTC.